These 5 T cell receptor beta chains came from one sample sequenced in a study of shared clonotypes between healthy human individuals. TCRdb keeps only in-frame clones here, not all; method: immunoSEQ multiplex PCR. The repertoire holds fewer than 650,000 clones, with about 82% as singletons. Specimen: PBMCs. These TCRs come from a woman in her thirties or forties in good health. Some clones in this sample may be carry-over from other donors' samples.

The rearrangement uses TRBV13 and TRBJ2-1, with 15 bases that match TRBD2. From germline, CDR1 is PRHDT and CDR2 FYEKMQ (reference sequence). Trimming cost V 5 bases and J 6 bases; bases outside gene matches: 5. The CDR3 length is 16 residues. The CDR3 coding sequence is TGTGCCAGCAGCGCCAGGACTAGCGGGAGGGGCAATGAGCAGTTCTTC. Translation gives CASSARTSGRGNEQFF.

J is TRBJ2-3 and V is TRBV7-8; TRBD2 matches at 8 bases. This CDR3 region has 16 residues. Looked up from germline, CDR1 is SGHVS and CDR2 is FQNEAQ. Losses at the gene ends were 0 bases for V and 0 bases for J; bases not matched to a gene: 2. CDR3 coding DNA: TGTGCCAGCAGCTTAGCGATAGCGGGAAGCACAGATACGCAGTATTTT. It specifies CASSLAIAGSTDTQYF.

The rearrangement uses TRBV6-6 and TRBJ1-4; D is undetermined. Looked up from germline, CDR1 is MNHNY and CDR2 is SVGAGI (reference sequence). The CDR3 spans 15 residues. Deletions cut 2 bases from V and 6 bases from J, with 13 bases between. The CDR3 sequence: CASSYPEPFYEKLFF. CDR3 nucleotide sequence: TGTGCCAGCAGTTACCCGGAGCCCTTTTATGAAAAACTGTTTTTT.

This clone was seen a few times. The V gene is TRBV10-1, the J gene TRBJ2-5; 7 bases are a match to TRBD1. Trimming at V came to 6 bases and at J to 3 bases, leaving 7 bases not matched to a gene. The CDR3 runs 14 residues. CDR1 is WNHNN and CDR2 is SYGVQD in the germline V gene (reference sequence). CDR3 amino acids: CASRPGQLKETQYF. The CDR3 coding sequence is TGCGCCAGCAGGCCGGGACAGTTAAAAGAGACCCAGTACTTC.

This chain uses TRBV28 with TRBJ1-3; TRBD1 matches at 9 bases. The germline V gene encodes CDR1 MDHEN and CDR2 SYDVKM. This CDR3 region has 15 residues. The junction had 2 bases not matched to a gene; V was cut back by 4 bases and J by 1 base. CDR3 nucleotides: TGTGCCAGCAGTTCGACAGGGGGTTCTGGAAACACCATATATTTT. The encoded protein is CASSSTGGSGNTIYF.